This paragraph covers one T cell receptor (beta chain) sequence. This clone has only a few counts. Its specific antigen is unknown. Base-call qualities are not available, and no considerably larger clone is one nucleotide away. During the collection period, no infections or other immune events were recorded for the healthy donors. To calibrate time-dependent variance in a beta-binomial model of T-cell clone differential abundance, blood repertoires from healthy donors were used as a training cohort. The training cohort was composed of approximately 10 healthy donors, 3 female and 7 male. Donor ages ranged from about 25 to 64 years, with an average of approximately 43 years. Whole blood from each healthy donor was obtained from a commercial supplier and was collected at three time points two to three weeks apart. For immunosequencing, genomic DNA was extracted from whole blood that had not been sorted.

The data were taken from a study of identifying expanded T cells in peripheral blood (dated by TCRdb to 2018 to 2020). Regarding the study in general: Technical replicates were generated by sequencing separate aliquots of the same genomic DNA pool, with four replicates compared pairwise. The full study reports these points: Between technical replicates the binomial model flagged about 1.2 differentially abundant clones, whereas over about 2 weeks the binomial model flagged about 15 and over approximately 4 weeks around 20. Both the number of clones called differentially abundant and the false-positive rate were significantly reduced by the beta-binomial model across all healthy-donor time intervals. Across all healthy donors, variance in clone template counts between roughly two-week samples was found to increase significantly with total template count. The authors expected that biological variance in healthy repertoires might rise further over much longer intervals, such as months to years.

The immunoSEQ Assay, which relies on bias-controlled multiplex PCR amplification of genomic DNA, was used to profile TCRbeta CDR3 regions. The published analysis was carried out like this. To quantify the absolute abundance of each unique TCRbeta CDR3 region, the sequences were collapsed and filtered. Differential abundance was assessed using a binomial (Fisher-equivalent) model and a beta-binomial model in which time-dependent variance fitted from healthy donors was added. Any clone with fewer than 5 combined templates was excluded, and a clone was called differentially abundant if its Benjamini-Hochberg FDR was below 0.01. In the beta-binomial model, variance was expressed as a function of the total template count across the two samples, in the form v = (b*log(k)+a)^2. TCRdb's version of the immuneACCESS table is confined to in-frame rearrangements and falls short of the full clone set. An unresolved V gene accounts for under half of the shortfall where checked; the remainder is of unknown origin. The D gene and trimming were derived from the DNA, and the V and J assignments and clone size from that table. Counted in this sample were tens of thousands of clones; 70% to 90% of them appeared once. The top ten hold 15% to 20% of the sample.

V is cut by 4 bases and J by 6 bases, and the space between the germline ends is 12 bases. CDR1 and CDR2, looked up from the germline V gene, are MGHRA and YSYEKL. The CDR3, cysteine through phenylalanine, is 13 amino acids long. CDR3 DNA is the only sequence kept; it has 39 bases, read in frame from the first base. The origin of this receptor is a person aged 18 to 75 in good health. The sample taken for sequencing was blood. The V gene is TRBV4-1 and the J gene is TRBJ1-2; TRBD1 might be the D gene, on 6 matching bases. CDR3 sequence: CASSPTPGDGYTF. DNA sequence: TGCGCCAGCAGCCCCACCCCAGGGGATGGCTACACCTTC.